This TCR beta chain was observed in a study of radiation and T cells in renal cell carcinoma. Time point here: blood 4 weeks post-SBRT, at nephrectomy. Treatment: 15 Gy SBRT to primary tumor, nephrectomy 4 weeks later. Sequencing was performed with immunoSEQ multiplex PCR; in TCRdb, only in-frame clones are kept and a portion is missing. The sample has approximately 80,000 clones; 80% to 90% are singletons. Trimming cost V 1 base and J 4 bases, with 10 bases left between them. The CDR3 runs 14 residues. The germline V gene has CDR1 LGHNA and CDR2 YSLEER. The clonotype comes from a woman aged 70-85 years with renal cell carcinoma. Sequencing was performed on blood, taken from a patient whose treatment included radiotherapy and nephrectomy. This chain links TRBV4-3 with TRBJ1-2, with D hard to call. CDR3 bases: TGCGCCAGCAGCCAAGCCACAGAGACCTATGGCTACACCTTC. Amino acid sequence: CASSQATETYGYTF.